The 14 T cell receptor beta chains listed next were all sequenced from one sample in a study of blood T cell repertoires in COVID-19. TCRdb's copy holds only in-frame clones and misses some; the assay was immunoSEQ multiplex PCR. The sample holds approximately 220,000 clones, about four fifths seen once. Sample: PBMCs or T cells enriched from blood (not recorded which). These receptors were obtained from a woman in her forties or fifties who had been exposed to COVID-19.

V is TRBV7-9 and J is TRBJ2-7; possible D gene TRBD1, 5 bases. Per the germline V gene, CDR1 is SEHNR and CDR2 is FQNEAQ (reference sequence). The CDR3 contains 13 residues. The V gene lost 4 bases and the J gene lost 5 bases, with 12 bases spanning the gap. The CDR3 DNA sequence: TGTGCCAGCAGCTCGCCAGGGTACGACGAGCAGTACTTC. Translating it yields CASSSPGYDEQYF. Variable domain in full (rest from reference TRBV7-9 and TRBJ2-7): DTGVSQNPRHKITKRGQNVTFRCDPISEHNRLYWYRQTLGQGPEFLTYFQNEAQLEKSRLLSDRFSAERPKGSFSTLEIQRTEQGDSAMYLCASSSPGYDEQYFGPGTRLTVT.

In its sample, this clone was seen a few times. The chain combines TRBV7-9 with TRBJ1-1; 10 nucleotides agree with TRBD1. V trimming: 5 bases; J trimming: 4 bases; junction bases outside the gene matches: 10. CDR3 length: 16 residues. Germline V gene data show CDR1 as SEHNR and CDR2 as FQNEAQ (reference sequence). The CDR3 DNA is TGTGCCAGCAGCCGTTTACGTTGGGACAGGGGCACTGAAGCTTTCTTT. Its protein product is CASSRLRWDRGTEAFF.

This sequence joins TRBV28 and TRBJ1-2, with 8 bases matching TRBD1. V was clipped by 3 bases and J by 8 bases; unmatched bases: 5. This CDR3 spans 13 amino acids. From germline, CDR1 is MDHEN and CDR2 SYDVKM. This CDR3 is CASSFLDRDGYTF. The CDR3 DNA follows: TGTGCCAGCAGTTTTTTGGACAGGGACGGCTACACCTTC.

The chain employs TRBV2 and TRBJ1-4; 10 bases map to TRBD1. The junction had 14 bases not matched to a gene; V was cut back by 5 bases and J by 11 bases. This CDR3 is 16 amino acids long. Germline V gene sequence: CDR1 SNHLY, CDR2 FYNNEI. The CDR3 is CASSPGQGISFWKLFF. CDR3 nucleotides: TGTGCCAGCAGTCCGGGACAGGGGATATCATTCTGGAAACTGTTTTTT.

The rearrangement uses TRBV10-3 and TRBJ2-7; TRBD1 matches 10 bases. V trimming: 0 bases; J trimming: 2 bases; junction bases outside the gene matches: 1. The germline CDR1 and CDR2 sequences are ENHRY and SYGVKD. This CDR3 region has 15 residues. CDR3 coding DNA: TGTGCCATCAGTGAGTCGGACAGGGGGGCCTACGAGCAGTACTTC. It specifies CAISESDRGAYEQYF.

The chain carries TRBV7-2 and TRBJ1-1; the D gene is possibly TRBD1 (5 bases). This CDR3 contains 14 residues. The V end lost 4 bases, the J end lost 2 bases, and 11 bases lay between the germline ends. Germline V lookup: CDR1 SGHTA, CDR2 FQGNSA. The chain's CDR3 is CASSSPGVNTEAFF. CDR3 nucleotides: TGTGCCAGCAGCTCCCCGGGGGTCAACACTGAAGCTTTCTTT.

This clone appeared a single time. This sample includes further DNA sequences coding for the same CDR3. CDR3 sequence: CASSEDRANYGYTF. As DNA, the CDR3 is TGCGCCAGCAGCGAAGACAGGGCTAACTATGGCTACACCTTC. The rearrangement joins TRBV5-1 to TRBJ1-2; 7 nucleotides align to TRBD1. The germline V gene encodes CDR1 SGHRS and CDR2 YFSETQ. The CDR3 contains 14 residues. The J segment lost 0 bases and the V segment lost 4 bases, leaving 3 bases of the junction unmatched.

The rearrangement joins TRBV3-1 (or the pseudogene TRBV3-2) to TRBJ2-3; D not resolved. The CDR3 spans 11 residues. V lost 2 bases, J lost 10 bases, and 7 bases lay in between. Germline V gene sequence: CDR1 LGHDT, CDR2 YNNKEL (reference sequence). CDR3 region: CASSQLGAQYF. CDR3 bases: TGTGCCAGCAGCCAACTAGGAGCGCAGTATTTT.

In DNA, the CDR3 is TGCGCCAGCAGCTTGGTTGTAGCCGGAGTGGCGGGGACCCAGTACTTC. Protein: CASSLVVAGVAGTQYF. This sequence joins TRBV5-1 and TRBJ2-5, with a possible D match to TRBD2 (5 bases). V dropped 0 bases and J dropped 7 bases, with 19 bases sitting between them. CDR3 length equals 16 residues. The germline V gene encodes CDR1 SGHRS and CDR2 YFSETQ.

The V and J genes are TRBV16 and TRBJ1-2; no clear D. V lost 4 bases and J 7 bases, leaving 13 bases between the germline ends. In germline, CDR1 is KGHSY, CDR2 FQNENV. The CDR3 has 13 residues. CDR3 nucleotides: TGTGCCAGCAGCCGCGGGAGGGATGCTGGCTACACCTTC. It yields the protein CASSRGRDAGYTF.

The gene calls are TRBV6-5 and TRBJ2-7; 7 positions match TRBD2. The germline V gene encodes CDR1 MNHEY and CDR2 SVGAGI. The CDR3 sequence is 12 residues long. V dropped 0 bases and J dropped 10; count of bases not matched to a gene: 3. The CDR3 DNA is TGTGCCAGCAGTTACTCAGGGAGGGCCCAGTACTTC. Its protein product is CASSYSGRAQYF.

This clone has more than one count but fewer than ten. V and J are TRBV10-3 and TRBJ2-7; D is ambiguous. Germline lookup yields CDR1 ENHRY and CDR2 SYGVKD. V was trimmed by 10 bases and J by 2 bases, leaving 21 bases between them. This CDR3 spans 15 amino acids. The CDR3 sequence: CASAQNPLITYEQYF. The CDR3 coding sequence is TGTGCCAGTGCCCAGAACCCACTAATTACCTACGAGCAGTACTTC.

This chain uses TRBV7-9 with TRBJ1-1, with D hard to call. The CDR3 length is 13 residues. Trimming left V 3 bases short and J 0 bases short, with 5 bases between. The germline V gene encodes CDR1 SEHNR and CDR2 FQNEAQ (reference sequence). Here the CDR3 DNA reads TGTGCCAGCAGCTTCGGGATGAACACTGAAGCTTTCTTT. Translation: CASSFGMNTEAFF. The full variable domain, its missing parts supplied by reference TRBV7-9 and TRBJ1-1, is DTGVSQNPRHKITKRGQNVTFRCDPISEHNRLYWYRQTLGQGPEFLTYFQNEAQLEKSRLLSDRFSAERPKGSFSTLEIQRTEQGDSAMYLCASSFGMNTEAFFGQGTRLTVV.

The genes are TRBV9 and TRBJ1-4, with unresolved D. V lost 4 bases, J lost 4 bases, and 14 bases lay in between. Germline-derived CDR1 and CDR2 are SGDLS and YYNGEE. This CDR3 spans 15 amino acids. The DNA for the CDR3 is TGTGCCAGCAGCCGACGGGAAGGGATTAATGAAAAACTGTTTTTT. Translation gives CASSRREGINEKLFF. Drawing the rest from reference TRBV9 and TRBJ1-4, the complete variable domain is DSGVTQTPKHLITATGQRVTLRCSPRSGDLSVYWYQQSLDQGLQFLIQYYNGEERAKGNILERFSAQQFPDLHSELNLSSLELGDSALYFCASSRREGINEKLFFGSGTQLSVL.